The rows below give T cell receptor beta chains drawn from one sample of a study of shared clonotypes between healthy human individuals. Data came from immunoSEQ multiplex PCR; TCRdb stores just in-frame clones and leaves some out. Found here are some 580,000 clones, around 97% of them singletons; the top ten hold around 0.058%. Material for sequencing was naive CD4+ T cells sorted from blood. These receptor sequences come from a woman aged 30 to 39 in good health. CDR3s include the opening cysteine and the closing phenylalanine or tryptophan. Each record gives: D gene, J gene, V gene, CDR3 DNA, CDR3 protein. The D gene is left open where the match is weak.

D: TRBD1; J: TRBJ1-5; V: TRBV4-1; DNA: TGCGCCAGCAGCCAGGGAGACAGGGCCGGCGGCAATCAGCCCCAGCATTTT; CDR3: CASSQGDRAGGNQPQHF
D: NA; J: TRBJ1-1; V: TRBV29-1; DNA: TGCAGCGTTGAAGATAACAGGAGCGGCACTGAAGCTTTCTTT; CDR3: CSVEDNRSGTEAFF
D: TRBD2; J: TRBJ2-7; V: TRBV27; DNA: TGTGCCAGCAGTTCCGCCATCCTAGGGAGGGCCTACGAGCAGTACTTC; CDR3: CASSSAILGRAYEQYF
D: NA; J: TRBJ2-1; V: TRBV5-1; DNA: TGCGCCAGTGGCCGGGTACGTACGCGGGTCAATGAGCAGTTCTTC; CDR3: CASGRVRTRVNEQFF
D: TRBD1; J: TRBJ2-5; V: TRBV15; DNA: TGTGCCACCAGTGTTGGCCGGGACAGCAGAAGGAAGACCCAGTACTTC; CDR3: CATSVGRDSRRKTQYF
D: TRBD2; J: TRBJ2-2; V: TRBV9; DNA: TGTGCCAGCAGCGTCGATTTGGGACTAGCGGGAGTAACCGGGGAGCTGTTTTTT; CDR3: CASSVDLGLAGVTGELFF
D: NA; J: TRBJ1-3; V: TRBV6-1; DNA: TGTGCCAGCCTGATGTGGGGCTCGTCTGGAAACACCATATATTTT; CDR3: CASLMWGSSGNTIYF
D: NA; J: TRBJ2-2; V: TRBV9; DNA: TGTGCCAGCAGCACCGTGCCGTTGGGACCTTGGGAGGCCGGGGAGCTGTTTTTT; CDR3: CASSTVPLGPWEAGELFF
D: NA; J: TRBJ2-7; V: TRBV6-1; DNA: TGTGCCAGCAGTGAGGTTTTGGACGAGCAGTACTTC; CDR3: CASSEVLDEQYF
D: TRBD2; J: TRBJ2-3; V: TRBV29-1; DNA: TGCAGCATTCACCTAGCGGGAGTTAGCACAGATACGCAGTATTTT; CDR3: CSIHLAGVSTDTQYF
D: NA; J: TRBJ2-2; V: TRBV5-1; DNA: TGCGCCAGCAGCTTGGTCGTCAGGTTAAACACCGGGGAGCTGTTTTTT; CDR3: CASSLVVRLNTGELFF
D: TRBD2; J: TRBJ2-1; V: TRBV11-2; DNA: TGTGCCAGCAGCCCTGCATCTAGCGGGAGTAGCTATGAGCAGTTCTTC; CDR3: CASSPASSGSSYEQFF
D: NA; J: TRBJ1-2; V: TRBV4-1; DNA: TGCGCCAGCAGCCAAGTAGGTTCTAACTATGGCTACACCTTC; CDR3: CASSQVGSNYGYTF